The rows below give T cell receptor beta chains drawn from one sample of a study of siplizumab effects on memory and regulatory T cells. Data came from immunoSEQ multiplex PCR; TCRdb stores just in-frame clones and leaves some out. The data hold roughly 100,000 clones, with 93% observed a single time. Sequencing input: Tregs sorted from blood. These receptors were taken from a human donor in good health. CDR3s include the opening cysteine and the closing phenylalanine or tryptophan. A D gene is named only where the DNA matches it firmly. Only part of the rows carry a size: once, few, many, or a class if the clone is expanded.

CDR3aa	CDR3nt	j_gene	v_gene	d_gene	abundance
CASFRQIYGYTF	TGTGCCAGCTTTCGGCAGATCTATGGCTACACCTTC	TRBJ1-2	TRBV7-2	.	once
CASSLAGKAEAFF	TGCGCCAGCAGCTTGGCAGGGAAGGCTGAAGCTTTCTTT	TRBJ1-1	TRBV5-1	.	.
CASSLRSATNEKLFF	TGCGCCAGCAGCCTTCGGTCCGCAACTAATGAAAAACTGTTTTTT	TRBJ1-4	TRBV4-1	.	.
CASSLGLRNEQFF	TGTGCCAGCAGCTTAGGCTTACGAAATGAGCAGTTCTTC	TRBJ2-1	TRBV7-2	.	once
CASRKGGNLAKETQYF	TGTGCCAGCCGAAAAGGGGGGAATCTAGCCAAAGAGACCCAGTACTTC	TRBJ2-5	TRBV4-2	.	.
CASSFRDSYNEQFF	TGCGCCAGCAGCTTCCGGGACTCCTACAATGAGCAGTTCTTC	TRBJ2-1	TRBV5-1	.	once
CASSSGSRGLKPQHF	TGTGCCAGCAGTTCAGGGAGCAGGGGGCTTAAGCCCCAGCATTTT	TRBJ1-5	TRBV6-6	TRBD1	.
CASRADRDSNQPQHF	TGTGCCAGTAGGGCCGACAGGGATAGCAATCAGCCCCAGCATTTT	TRBJ1-5	TRBV19	TRBD1	.
CASSLLGQGREKLFF	TGTGCCAGCAGCCTCTTGGGGCAGGGAAGGGAAAAACTGTTTTTT	TRBJ1-4	TRBV16	.	.
CASSHRQGVTNSPLHF	TGTGCCAGCAGCCACCGACAGGGGGTTACGAATTCACCCCTCCACTTT	TRBJ1-6	TRBV14	TRBD1	.
CASSSSTPGTVYGYTF	TGTGCCAGTTCAAGCTCGACACCAGGGACCGTCTATGGCTACACCTTC	TRBJ1-2	TRBV18	.	.
CASSPGGRGNQPQHF	TGTGCCAGCAGTCCAGGAGGTCGCGGCAATCAGCCCCAGCATTTT	TRBJ1-5	TRBV6-5	.	.
CASREQAGGNTEAFF	TGTGCCAGCAGGGAACAGGCGGGAGGGAACACTGAAGCTTTCTTT	TRBJ1-1	TRBV2	.	once
CASSSTDTQYF	TGTGCCAGCAGCTCCACAGATACGCAGTATTTT	TRBJ2-3	TRBV7-2	.	.
CASSSLGRGTYEQYF	TGTGCCAGCAGCTCCTTGGGGCGGGGGACCTACGAGCAGTACTTC	TRBJ2-7	TRBV5-8	TRBD2	.
CAGTDSYNSPLHF	TGTGCCGGGACAGACTCCTATAATTCACCCCTCCACTTT	TRBJ1-6	TRBV7-9	TRBD1	.
CASSEVGQGAEAFF	TGTGCCAGCAGCGAAGTAGGACAGGGGGCTGAAGCTTTCTTT	TRBJ1-1	TRBV7-8	TRBD1	.
CASSPSGVSGANVLTF	TGTGCCAGTAGTCCCTCAGGGGTATCTGGGGCCAACGTCCTGACTTTC	TRBJ2-6	TRBV19	.	few
CATRGGRAVTDTQYF	TGTGCCACCCGTGGGGGGAGGGCCGTCACAGATACGCAGTATTTT	TRBJ2-3	TRBV15	TRBD2	.
CASSIQGASSPLHF	TGTGCCAGTAGTATTCAGGGGGCGAGTTCACCCCTCCACTTT	TRBJ1-6	TRBV19	TRBD1	.
CASRPDRNTEAFF	TGCGCCAGCAGGCCGGACAGGAACACTGAAGCTTTCTTT	TRBJ1-1	TRBV10-1	.	.
CASSPRTGPGNTIYF	TGTGCCAGCAGCCCACGGACAGGGCCTGGAAACACCATATATTTT	TRBJ1-3	TRBV9	TRBD1	.
CASSFSGRLPNTEAFF	TGTGCCAGCAGTTTCTCCGGCCGGTTGCCCAACACTGAAGCTTTCTTT	TRBJ1-1	TRBV27	.	.
CASSPLVPYNEQFF	TGTGCCAGCAGTCCACTAGTTCCCTACAATGAGCAGTTCTTC	TRBJ2-1	TRBV6-6	.	once
CASRGLTTYEQYF	TGTGCCAGCCGCGGACTAACTACCTACGAGCAGTACTTC	TRBJ2-7	TRBV25-1	.	.